The 7 T cell receptor beta chains in this list originate from one sample, sequenced in a study of cytomegalovirus exposure and HLA in healthy donors. 13 Jbeta primers and 60 Vbeta primers were used for the PCR. Data came from immunoSEQ multiplex PCR; TCRdb stores just in-frame clones and leaves some out. The profile shows 150,000 or so clones, approximately 74% of them singletons. The sample was PBMCs. These receptors were collected from a man younger than 35 in good health and CMV-seronegative.

The CDR3 spells CARSLTEYQETQYF. The CDR3 coding sequence is TGTGCCAGAAGCCTGACAGAATACCAAGAGACCCAGTACTTC. V usage is TRBV5-3 and J usage is TRBJ2-5, with D perhaps TRBD1 (5 bases). TRBV5-3 is classed as an ORF, of uncertain function. V was cut by 4 bases and J by 0 bases, with 10 bases left in between. This CDR3 comprises 14 residues.

The V call is TRBV5-1, the J call TRBJ2-2; D perhaps matches TRBD2 (6 bases). Germline CDR1 reads SGHRS; CDR2 reads YFSETQ. V was cut by 4 bases and J by 0 bases, with 10 bases left in between. The CDR3 sequence is 15 residues long. The CDR3 loop reads CASSRGNSNTGELFF. The CDR3 nucleotides are TGCGCCAGCAGCCGGGGGAATTCGAACACCGGGGAGCTGTTTTTT.

The chain uses TRBV19 and TRBJ2-3; TRBD2 aligns across 7 bases. CDR1 is LNHDA and CDR2 is SQIVND in the germline V gene (reference sequence). The CDR3 consists of 16 residues. The V and J ends lost 5 bases and 3 bases, in that order; junction bases with no gene match: 11. The CDR3 spells CASSPARGIDTDTQYF. CDR3 coding DNA: TGTGCCAGTAGTCCTGCGCGGGGGATAGATACAGATACGCAGTATTTT.

A remark on this clone: The junction and the germline gene differ at one end; a read error may be behind it. V is TRBV5-1 and J is TRBJ2-4, with TRBD1 matching over 9 bases. The CDR3 runs 16 residues. The V gene's germline CDR1 is SGHRS and CDR2 YFSETQ. The CDR3 sequence is CASSLPTGGTKNSQYF. The CDR3 DNA follows: TGCGCCAGCAGCTTACCCACAGGGGGCACCAAAAACAGTCAGTACTTC.

The chain links TRBV7-2 to TRBJ1-5, with D possibly TRBD1 on 6 matching bases. This CDR3 has 16 amino acids. V lost 1 base, J lost 6 bases, and 16 bases lay in between. Per germline, CDR1 SGHTA and CDR2 FQGNSA. The CDR3 spells CASSLDRAGEGQPQHF. CDR3 in DNA: TGTGCCAGCAGCTTAGATAGGGCAGGGGAAGGTCAGCCCCAGCATTTT.

The chain recombines TRBV5-1 with TRBJ2-5, with 8 bases identical to TRBD1. CDR1 SGHRS and CDR2 YFSETQ come from the germline V gene. The CDR3 totals 16 residues. Trimming took 0 bases from V and 5 from J; bases not matched to a gene: 9. Here the CDR3 DNA reads TGCGCCAGCAGCTTGGCCCCAGGGGGCGGTGGGGAGACCCAGTACTTC. The encoded protein is CASSLAPGGGGETQYF.

CDR3 region: CASSWGQETYEQYF. The CDR3 coding sequence is TGTGCCAGCAGCTGGGGACAGGAGACCTACGAGCAGTACTTC. The chain carries TRBV5-6 and TRBJ2-7, with 8 bases that match TRBD1. Germline lookup yields CDR1 SGHDT and CDR2 YYEEEE. V lost 3 bases and J lost 2; bases outside the gene matches: 4. The CDR3 length is 14 residues.